This TCR beta chain was obtained from a study of blood T cell repertoires in COVID-19. CDR3 length: 15 amino acids. The V gene end was trimmed by 4 bases and the J gene end by 5 bases; junction bases not matched to a gene: 6. Germline lookup yields CDR1 SNHLY and CDR2 FYNNEI. Sequencing used immunoSEQ multiplex PCR; TCRdb keeps in-frame clones, though not all of them. Of 300,000 to 400,000 clones listed, around 87% are singletons. The sample comprised PBMCs or T cells enriched from blood (not recorded which). The rearrangement joins TRBV2 to TRBJ2-1; 9 bases are a match to TRBD1. The TCR sequence derives from a man between 18 and 35 years old who had recovered from COVID-19. The CDR3 here is CASSVGQGLDNEQFF. The CDR3 nucleotides read TGTGCCAGCAGTGTGGGACAGGGTTTGGACAATGAGCAGTTCTTC. Based on the CDR3 plus reference TRBV2 and TRBJ2-1, the full variable domain is EPEVTQTPSHQVTQMGQEVILRCVPISNHLYFYWYRQILGQKVEFLVSFYNNEISEKSEIFDDQFSVERPDGSNFTLKIRSTKLEDSAMYFCASSVGQGLDNEQFFGPGTRLTVL.